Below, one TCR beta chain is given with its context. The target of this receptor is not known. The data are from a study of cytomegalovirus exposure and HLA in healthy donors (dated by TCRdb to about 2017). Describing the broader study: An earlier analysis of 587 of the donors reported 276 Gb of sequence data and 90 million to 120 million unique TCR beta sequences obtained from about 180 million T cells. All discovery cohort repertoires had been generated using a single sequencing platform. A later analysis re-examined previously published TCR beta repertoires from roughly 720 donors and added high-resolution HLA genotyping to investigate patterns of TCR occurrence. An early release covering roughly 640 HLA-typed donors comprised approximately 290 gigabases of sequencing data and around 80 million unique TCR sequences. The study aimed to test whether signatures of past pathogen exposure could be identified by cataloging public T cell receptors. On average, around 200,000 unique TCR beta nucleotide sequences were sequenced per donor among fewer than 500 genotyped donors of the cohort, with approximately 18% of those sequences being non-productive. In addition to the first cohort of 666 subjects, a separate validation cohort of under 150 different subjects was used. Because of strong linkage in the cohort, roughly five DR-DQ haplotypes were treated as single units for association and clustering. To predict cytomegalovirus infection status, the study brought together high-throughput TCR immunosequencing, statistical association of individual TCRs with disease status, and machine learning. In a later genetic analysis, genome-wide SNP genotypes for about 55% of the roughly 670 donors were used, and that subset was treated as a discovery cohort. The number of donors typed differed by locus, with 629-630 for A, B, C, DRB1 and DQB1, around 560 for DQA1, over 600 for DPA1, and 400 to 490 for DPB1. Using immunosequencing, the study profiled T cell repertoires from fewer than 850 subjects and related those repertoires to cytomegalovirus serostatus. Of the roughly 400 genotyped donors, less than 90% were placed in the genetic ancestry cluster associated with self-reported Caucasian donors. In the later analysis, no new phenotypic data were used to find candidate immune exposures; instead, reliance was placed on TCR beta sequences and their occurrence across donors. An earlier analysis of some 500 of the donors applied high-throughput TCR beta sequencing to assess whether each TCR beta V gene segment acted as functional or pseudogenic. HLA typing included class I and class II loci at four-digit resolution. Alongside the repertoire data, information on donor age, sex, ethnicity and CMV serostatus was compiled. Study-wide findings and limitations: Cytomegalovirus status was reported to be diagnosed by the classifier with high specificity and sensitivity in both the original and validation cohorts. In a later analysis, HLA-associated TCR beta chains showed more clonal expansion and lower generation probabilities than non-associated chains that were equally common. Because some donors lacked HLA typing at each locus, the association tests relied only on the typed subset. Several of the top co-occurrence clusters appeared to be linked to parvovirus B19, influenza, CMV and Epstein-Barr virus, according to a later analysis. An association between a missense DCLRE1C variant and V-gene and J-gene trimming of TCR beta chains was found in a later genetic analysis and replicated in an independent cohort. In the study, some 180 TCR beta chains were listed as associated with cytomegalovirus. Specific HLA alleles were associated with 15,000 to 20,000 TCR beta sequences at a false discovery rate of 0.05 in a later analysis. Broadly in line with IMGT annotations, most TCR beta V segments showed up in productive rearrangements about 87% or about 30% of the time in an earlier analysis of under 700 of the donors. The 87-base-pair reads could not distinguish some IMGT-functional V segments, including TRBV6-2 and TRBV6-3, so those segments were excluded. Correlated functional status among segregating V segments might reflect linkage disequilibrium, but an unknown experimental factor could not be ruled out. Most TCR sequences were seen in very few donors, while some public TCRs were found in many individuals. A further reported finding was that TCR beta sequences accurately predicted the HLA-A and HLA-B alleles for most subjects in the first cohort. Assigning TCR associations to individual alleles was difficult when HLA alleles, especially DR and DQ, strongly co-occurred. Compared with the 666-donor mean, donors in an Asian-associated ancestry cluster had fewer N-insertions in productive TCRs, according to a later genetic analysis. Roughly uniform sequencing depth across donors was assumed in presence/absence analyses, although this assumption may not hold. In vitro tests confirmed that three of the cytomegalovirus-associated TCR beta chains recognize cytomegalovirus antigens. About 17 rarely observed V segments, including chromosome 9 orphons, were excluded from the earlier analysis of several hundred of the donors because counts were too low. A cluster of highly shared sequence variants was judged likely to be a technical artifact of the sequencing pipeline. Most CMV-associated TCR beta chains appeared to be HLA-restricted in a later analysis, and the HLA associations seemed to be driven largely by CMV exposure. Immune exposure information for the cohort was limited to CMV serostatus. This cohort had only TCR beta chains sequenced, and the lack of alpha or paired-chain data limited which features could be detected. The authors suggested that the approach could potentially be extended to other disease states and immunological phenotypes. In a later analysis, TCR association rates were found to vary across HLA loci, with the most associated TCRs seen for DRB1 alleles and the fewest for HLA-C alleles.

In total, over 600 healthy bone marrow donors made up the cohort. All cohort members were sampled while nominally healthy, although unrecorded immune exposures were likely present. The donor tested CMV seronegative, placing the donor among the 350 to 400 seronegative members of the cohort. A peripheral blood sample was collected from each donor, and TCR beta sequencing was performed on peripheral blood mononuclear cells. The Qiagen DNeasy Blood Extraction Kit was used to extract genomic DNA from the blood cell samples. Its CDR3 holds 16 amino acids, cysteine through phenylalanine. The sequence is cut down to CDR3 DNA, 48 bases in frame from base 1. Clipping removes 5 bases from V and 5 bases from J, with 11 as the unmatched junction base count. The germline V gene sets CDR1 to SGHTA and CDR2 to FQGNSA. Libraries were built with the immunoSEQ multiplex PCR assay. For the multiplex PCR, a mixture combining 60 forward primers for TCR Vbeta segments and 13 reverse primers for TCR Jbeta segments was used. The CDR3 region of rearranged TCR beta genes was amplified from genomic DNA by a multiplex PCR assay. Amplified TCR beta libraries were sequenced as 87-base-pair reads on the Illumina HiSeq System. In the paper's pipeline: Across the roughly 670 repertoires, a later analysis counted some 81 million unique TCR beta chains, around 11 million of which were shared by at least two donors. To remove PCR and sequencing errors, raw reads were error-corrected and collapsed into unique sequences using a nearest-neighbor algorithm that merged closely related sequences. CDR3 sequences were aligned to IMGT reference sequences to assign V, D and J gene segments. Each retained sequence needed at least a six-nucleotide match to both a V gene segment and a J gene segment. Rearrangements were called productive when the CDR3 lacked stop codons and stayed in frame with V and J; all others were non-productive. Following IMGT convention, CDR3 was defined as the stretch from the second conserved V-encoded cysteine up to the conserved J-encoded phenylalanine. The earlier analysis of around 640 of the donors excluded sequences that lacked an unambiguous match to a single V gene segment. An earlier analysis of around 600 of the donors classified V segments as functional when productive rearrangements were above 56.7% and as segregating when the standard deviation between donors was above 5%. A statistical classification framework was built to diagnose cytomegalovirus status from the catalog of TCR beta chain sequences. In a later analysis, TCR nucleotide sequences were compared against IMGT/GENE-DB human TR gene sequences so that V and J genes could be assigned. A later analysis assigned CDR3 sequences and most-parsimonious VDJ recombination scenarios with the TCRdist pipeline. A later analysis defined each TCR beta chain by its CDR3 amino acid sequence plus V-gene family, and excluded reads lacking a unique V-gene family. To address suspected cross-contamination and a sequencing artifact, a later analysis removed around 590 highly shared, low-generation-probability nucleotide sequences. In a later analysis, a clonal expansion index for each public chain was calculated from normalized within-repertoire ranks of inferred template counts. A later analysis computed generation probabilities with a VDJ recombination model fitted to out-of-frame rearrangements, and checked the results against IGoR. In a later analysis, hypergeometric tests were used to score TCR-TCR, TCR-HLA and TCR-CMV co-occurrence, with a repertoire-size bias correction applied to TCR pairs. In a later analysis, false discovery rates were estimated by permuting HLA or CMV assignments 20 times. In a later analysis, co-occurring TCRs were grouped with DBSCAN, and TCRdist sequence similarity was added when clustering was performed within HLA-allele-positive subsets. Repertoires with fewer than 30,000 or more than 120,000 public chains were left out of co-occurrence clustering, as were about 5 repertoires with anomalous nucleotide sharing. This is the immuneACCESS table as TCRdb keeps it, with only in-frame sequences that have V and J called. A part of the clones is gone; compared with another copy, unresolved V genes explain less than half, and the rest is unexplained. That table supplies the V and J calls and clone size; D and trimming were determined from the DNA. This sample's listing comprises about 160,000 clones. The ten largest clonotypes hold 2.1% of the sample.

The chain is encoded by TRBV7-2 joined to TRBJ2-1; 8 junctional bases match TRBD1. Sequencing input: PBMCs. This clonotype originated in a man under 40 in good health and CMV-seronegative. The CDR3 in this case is CASSRRTGTPNNEQFF. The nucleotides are TGTGCCAGCAGCAGACGGACAGGGACCCCGAACAATGAGCAGTTCTTC.